One and the same sample provided the 6 T cell receptor beta chains below, sequenced in a study of human T cells and chemical hapten exposure. Time point of the sample: pre-sensitization, week 0. Sample treatment: therapeutic diphenylcyclopropenone sensitization with weekly scalp DPC. TCRdb passed the RACE reads through MiXCR, listing each CDR3 protein once. The sample contains more than 250,000 distinct CDR3 sequences, 7.5% to 8% of which appear only once. The sequences come from whole blood, collected in connection with sensitization to the hapten diphenylcyclopropenone (DPC). These receptors were collected from a man between 18 and 35 years old with alopecia areata. Some clones in this sample may be carry-over from other donors' samples.

This clonotype was recorded a few times. The chain joins TRBV5-1 to TRBJ1-2; the match to TRBD1 covers 8 bases. The CDR3 is made up of 13 amino acids. The V gene end was trimmed by 4 bases and the J gene end by 6 bases; junction bases not matched to a gene: 5. The germline CDR1 and CDR2 sequences are SGHRS and YFSETQ. CDR3 bases: TGCGCCAGCAGCCTACAGGGGGAGGATGGCTACACCTTC. Protein product: CASSLQGEDGYTF.

This clonotype has just a few counts. The chain couples TRBV29-1 to TRBJ1-5; 9 bases match TRBD1. Germline assignment: CDR1 SQVTM and CDR2 ANQGSEA. The CDR3 totals 14 residues. Unmatched junction bases numbered 8, after V lost 4 bases and J lost 7 bases. The CDR3 DNA reads TGCAGCGTTGGCGACCGGACAGGGGAGCAGCCCCAGCATTTT. This encodes CSVGDRTGEQPQHF.

The V call is TRBV2, the J call TRBJ2-5; D gene ambiguous. Germline V lookup: CDR1 SNHLY, CDR2 FYNNEI. The CDR3 has 14 amino acids. The V end lost 0 bases, the J end lost 3 bases, and 8 bases lay between the germline ends. CDR3 protein: CASSEAASKETQYF. DNA of the CDR3: TGTGCCAGCAGTGAAGCGGCCAGTAAAGAGACCCAGTACTTC.

This chain links TRBV7-9 with TRBJ1-5; D remains unclear. In germline, CDR1 is SEHNR, CDR2 FQNEAQ (reference sequence). This CDR3 region has 13 residues. V was cut by 4 bases and J by 2 bases, with 6 bases left in between. CDR3 loop: CASSYEGNQPQHF. In DNA form, the CDR3 reads TGTGCCAGCAGCTACGAAGGCAATCAGCCCCAGCATTTT.

This clonotype appeared a few times. V and J are TRBV5-6 and TRBJ1-1; TRBD1 might be the D (5 bases). The length of the CDR3 is 18 residues. The germline V gene has CDR1 SGHDT and CDR2 YYEEEE. The V gene lost 4 bases and the J gene lost 1 base, with 23 bases spanning the gap. The CDR3 loop reads CASSGAVRDSTRNTEAFF. DNA for the CDR3: TGTGCCAGCAGCGGGGCCGTCCGGGACTCAACTCGGAACACTGAAGCTTTCTTT.

This chain uses TRBV12-3 or TRBV12-4 with TRBJ2-2, with a weak D call TRBD2 (5 bases). This CDR3 has 15 residues. With 3 bases removed from V and 3 bases from J, the gap between germline ends came to 11 bases. CDR3: CASSFGTGYTGELFF. Here the CDR3 DNA reads TGTGCCAGCAGTTTCGGCACGGGATACACCGGGGAGCTGTTTTTT.